Listed below are T cell receptor beta chains from one sample, sequenced in a study of vaccination and CD4 T cells after COVID-19. Their target antigens are unknown. TCRdb redid the calling of the PCR reads with MiXCR, one entry per CDR3 protein. Of 15,000 to 25,000 distinct CDR3 sequences listed, around 55% are singletons. The sequenced sample was CD4+ T cells from blood, cultured in vitro. These TCRs come from a human donor who had recovered from COVID-19. The CDR3 runs from the conserved cysteine through the conserved F or W. D genes are given only for firm matches. Only some rows state a clone size, as once, few, many or a class for expanded clones.

TRBV29-1,-,-,TRBJ1-1,TGCAGCGTAGTATATACAGGGAGGAACACTGAAGCTTTCTTT,CSVVYTGRNTEAFF
TRBV7-9,-,-,TRBJ2-2,TGTGCCAGCCAAAGGGGGACTCAAAACACCGGGGAGCTGTTTTTT,CASQRGTQNTGELFF
TRBV19,-,-,TRBJ1-1,TGTGCCAGTAGTATCGAGTTCGGGAACACTGAAGCTTTCTTT,CASSIEFGNTEAFF
TRBV29-1,TRBD2,-,TRBJ2-3,TGCAGCACAAAAGGGGCGGGAGGAACAGATACGCAGTATTTT,CSTKGAGGTDTQYF
TRBV19,-,medium-sized,TRBJ1-5,TGTGCCAGTAGTATACTGGGGGAGGGGGTCCATCAGCCCCAGCATTTT,CASSILGEGVHQPQHF
TRBV6-1,-,-,TRBJ1-5,TGTGCCAGCAGTGCACAGGGTAGCAATCAGCCCCAGCATTTT,CASSAQGSNQPQHF
TRBV11-2,-,-,TRBJ2-5,TGTGCCAGCAGCTCCTCGAGGGGGGAGACCCAGTACTTC,CASSSSRGETQYF
TRBV12-3/TRBV12-4,TRBD1,once,TRBJ1-2,TGTGCCAGCAGTTTGGGACAGGGGTCGAGCTACACCTTC,CASSLGQGSSYTF
TRBV19,TRBD1,few,TRBJ1-5,TGTGCCAGTAGTATCTCCACAGGGGCACAGCCCCAGCATTTT,CASSISTGAQPQHF
TRBV19,-,-,TRBJ2-3,TGTGCCAGTACAGAAGTCCTAGCCGCAGATACGCAGTATTTT,CASTEVLAADTQYF
TRBV29-1,-,-,TRBJ2-7,TGCAGCGTTGATGGGCTAAACTACGAGCAGTACTTC,CSVDGLNYEQYF
TRBV6-4,-,-,TRBJ2-7,TGTGCCAGCAGTGCACTCCCTTACGAGCAGTACTTC,CASSALPYEQYF
TRBV20-1,-,-,TRBJ1-2,TGCAGAACTTGTAACAGGGTTGGCTACACCTTC,CRTCNRVGYTF
TRBV20-1,-,-,TRBJ2-2,TGCAGTGCTAGAGATCGGAGAGTGAACACCGGGGAGCTGTTTTTT,CSARDRRVNTGELFF
TRBV20-1,-,-,TRBJ2-2,TGCAGTGCTAAAGACAGACAGAACACCGGGGAGCTGTTTTTT,CSAKDRQNTGELFF
TRBV7-6,TRBD2,-,TRBJ2-2,TGTGCCAGCAGCTCCGAGCCGGGACTAGCTTTCGGGGAGCTGTTTTTT,CASSSEPGLAFGELFF
TRBV11-2,TRBD2,-,TRBJ2-1,TGTGCCAGCAGCCCGCCGGGTAGCGGGAGTTTCCATGAGCAGTTCTTC,CASSPPGSGSFHEQFF
TRBV12-3/TRBV12-4,-,-,TRBJ1-2,TGTGCCAGCAGCCCGCGGGGCAGGGTCGGTGGCTACACCTTC,CASSPRGRVGGYTF
TRBV4-1,-,-,TRBJ2-7,TGCGCCAGCAGCCAAGATGAGGCTGGAGGGGACGAGCAGTACTTC,CASSQDEAGGDEQYF
TRBV6-2/TRBV6-3,-,-,TRBJ1-2,TGTGCCAGCAGTTACCCACACGACCGAGATGGCTACACCTTC,CASSYPHDRDGYTF
TRBV4-3,-,-,TRBJ2-5,TGCGCCAGCAGCCAAGGAGATAGTGTGATAGAGACCCAGTACTTC,CASSQGDSVIETQYF
TRBV20-1,-,few,TRBJ2-3,TGCAGTGGGTCCACAGATACGCAGTATTTT,CSGSTDTQYF
TRBV25-1,-,-,TRBJ2-3,TGTGCCAGCAGTGAATTAGGTACAGATACGCAGTATTTT,CASSELGTDTQYF
TRBV20-1,-,medium-sized,TRBJ1-2,TGCAGTGCTAGACATCGGCGATTGGGAGGGATTAACTATGGCTACACCTTC,CSARHRRLGGINYGYTF
TRBV6-1,-,few,TRBJ1-2,TGTGCCAGCAGTGAAGTAGGGAAGAATAACTATGGCTACACCTTC,CASSEVGKNNYGYTF
TRBV11-2,-,-,TRBJ2-5,TGTGCCAGCAGCGCGCGTTCCCTCTTGGGGGAGACCCAGTACTTC,CASSARSLLGETQYF
TRBV29-1,TRBD1,-,TRBJ1-1,TGCAGCGTCCTGGACAGGCTTATGAACACTGAAGCTTTCTTT,CSVLDRLMNTEAFF
TRBV28,TRBD2,-,TRBJ2-2,TGTGCCAGCAGTACCGGGGGGGGACACCTGAACACCGGGGAGCTGTTTTTT,CASSTGGGHLNTGELFF
TRBV6-1,-,few,TRBJ2-1,TGTGCCAGCAGCCCCCCTGGCGGAGCGGGGACAGGCAATGAGCAGTTCTTC,CASSPPGGAGTGNEQFF
TRBV20-1,TRBD2,few,TRBJ2-5,TGCAGTGCTTGGCTAGCGGGAGGGCTCCAAGAGACCCAGTACTTC,CSAWLAGGLQETQYF
TRBV15,-,-,TRBJ1-6,TGTGCCACCAGCAGAGGAAGCTCGGAAAACCTCCACTTT,CATSRGSSENLHF
TRBV4-2,TRBD1,-,TRBJ1-2,TGTGCCAGCAGCCAGGTGGACAGGGAAGATGGCTACACCTTC,CASSQVDREDGYTF
TRBV21-1,-,-,TRBJ1-1,TGTGCCAGCAGCAAAGCGCGGCAGGGATCACTTGACACTGAAGCTTTCTTT,CASSKARQGSLDTEAFF
TRBV21-1,-,-,TRBJ2-1,TGTGCCAGCAGCAAAGACTCGGGAGCATCCTACAATGAGCAGTTCTTC,CASSKDSGASYNEQFF
TRBV24-1,-,-,TRBJ2-3,TGTGCCACCAGTGATACTAGTAGCACAGATACGCAGTATTTT,CATSDTSSTDTQYF
TRBV4-1,TRBD2,-,TRBJ2-1,TGCGCCAGCAGCCAAGAGGTAGTTAGCGGGGCCTCTTTGGTTGAGCAGTTCTTC,CASSQEVVSGASLVEQFF
TRBV6-5,-,few,TRBJ1-1,TGTGCCAGCAGTTATTCGACGAACACTGAAGCTTTCTTT,CASSYSTNTEAFF
TRBV4-3,-,few,TRBJ1-6,TGCGCCAGCAGCCAAGATCCGGGGAGGCCCCTCCACTTT,CASSQDPGRPLHF
TRBV19,TRBD2,-,TRBJ2-1,TGTGCCAGTAGTAGGGGGCTACCTCAGACTAGCGGGAGTCTTTATGAGCAGTTCTTC,CASSRGLPQTSGSLYEQFF
TRBV6-1,-,-,TRBJ2-5,TGTGCCAGCAACGGACAAGAGACCCAGTACTTC,CASNGQETQYF
TRBV30,TRBD2,-,TRBJ2-7,TGTGCCGGGGGACTAGCGGGGGCCTACGAGCAGTACTTC,CAGGLAGAYEQYF